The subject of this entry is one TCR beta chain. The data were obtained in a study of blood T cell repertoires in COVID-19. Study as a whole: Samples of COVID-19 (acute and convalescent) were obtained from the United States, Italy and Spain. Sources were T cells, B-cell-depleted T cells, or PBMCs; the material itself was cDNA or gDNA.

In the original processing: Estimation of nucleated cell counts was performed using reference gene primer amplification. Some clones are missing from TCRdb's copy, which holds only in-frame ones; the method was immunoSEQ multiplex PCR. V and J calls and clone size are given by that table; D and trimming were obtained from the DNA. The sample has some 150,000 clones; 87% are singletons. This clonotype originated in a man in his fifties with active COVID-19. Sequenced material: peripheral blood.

The CDR3 nucleotides read TGTGCCACCAGCAGAGTAGGGGCCACTGAAGCTTTCTTT. It yields the protein CATSRVGATEAFF. The chain couples TRBV15 to TRBJ1-1; TRBD1 is a possible D gene (5 bases). Deletions cut 1 base from V and 4 bases from J, with 7 bases between. This CDR3 is 13 amino acids long. Germline CDR1 reads LNHNV; CDR2 reads YYDKDF (reference sequence).